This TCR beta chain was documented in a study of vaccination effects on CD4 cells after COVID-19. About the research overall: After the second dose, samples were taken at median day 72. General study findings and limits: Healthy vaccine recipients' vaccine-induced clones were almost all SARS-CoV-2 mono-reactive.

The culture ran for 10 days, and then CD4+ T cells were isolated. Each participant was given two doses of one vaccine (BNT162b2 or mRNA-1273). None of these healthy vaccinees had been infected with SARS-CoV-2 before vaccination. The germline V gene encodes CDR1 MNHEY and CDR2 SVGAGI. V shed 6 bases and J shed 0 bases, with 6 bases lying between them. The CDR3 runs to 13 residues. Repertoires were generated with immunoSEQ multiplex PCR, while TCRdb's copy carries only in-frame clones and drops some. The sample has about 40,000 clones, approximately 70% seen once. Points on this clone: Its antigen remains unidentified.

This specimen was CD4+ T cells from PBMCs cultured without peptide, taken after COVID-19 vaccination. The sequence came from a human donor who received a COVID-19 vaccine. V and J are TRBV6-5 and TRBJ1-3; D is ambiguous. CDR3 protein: CASRAASGNTIYF. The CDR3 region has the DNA TGTGCCAGCAGGGCAGCCTCTGGAAACACCATATATTTT.